The rows below give T cell receptor beta chains drawn from one sample of a study of monozygotic twins with inflammatory bowel disease. TCRdb processed the 5' RACE reads again and assigns one entry to each CDR3 protein, with no DNA. In all, the sample yields about 380,000 distinct CDR3 sequences. Material for sequencing was blood. These receptors were taken from a human donor with ulcerative colitis or Crohn's disease, or a healthy co-twin of an affected twin (not recorded which). CDR3s include the opening cysteine and the closing phenylalanine or tryptophan. Each record gives: CDR3 protein, V gene, J gene.

CDR3 protein: CSVASGNYEQYF; V gene: TRBV29-1; J gene: TRBJ2-7
CDR3 protein: CASSGNRGGETQYF; V gene: TRBV5-4; J gene: TRBJ2-5
CDR3 protein: CASSQTGSNTGELFF; V gene: TRBV4-1; J gene: TRBJ2-2
CDR3 protein: CSVGYPGGGANTGELFF; V gene: TRBV29-1; J gene: TRBJ2-2
CDR3 protein: CASSFQSGNNEQFF; V gene: TRBV7-2; J gene: TRBJ2-1
CDR3 protein: CASKLTGGASGYTF; V gene: TRBV6-6; J gene: TRBJ1-2
CDR3 protein: CASKNLGFPHEQYF; V gene: TRBV3-1; J gene: TRBJ2-7
CDR3 protein: CASSLFKGIYNEQFF; V gene: TRBV7-3; J gene: TRBJ2-1
CDR3 protein: CAWSPEAGGSDYGYTF; V gene: TRBV30; J gene: TRBJ1-2
CDR3 protein: CASSDSRSGQTELFF; V gene: TRBV6-1; J gene: TRBJ1-4
CDR3 protein: CASSRSIGDSEKLFF; V gene: TRBV4-3; J gene: TRBJ1-4
CDR3 protein: CASSLAGALRYGYTF; V gene: TRBV12-3/TRBV12-4; J gene: TRBJ1-2
CDR3 protein: CASSLSMGATNEKLFF; V gene: TRBV5-5; J gene: TRBJ1-4
CDR3 protein: CATRDGYTDTQYF; V gene: TRBV5-1; J gene: TRBJ2-3
CDR3 protein: CASSLGGSRTNTEAFF; V gene: TRBV7-9; J gene: TRBJ1-1
CDR3 protein: CASSLRQGTDTQYF; V gene: TRBV5-1; J gene: TRBJ2-3
CDR3 protein: CASSPRGIETQYF; V gene: TRBV18; J gene: TRBJ2-5
CDR3 protein: CASSESGGGLTDTQYF; V gene: TRBV10-2; J gene: TRBJ2-3
CDR3 protein: CASSLDTRETQYF; V gene: TRBV11-2; J gene: TRBJ2-5
CDR3 protein: CASSPGQGLSTDTQYF; V gene: TRBV4-2; J gene: TRBJ2-3
CDR3 protein: CASSPYDREETQYF; V gene: TRBV23-1; J gene: TRBJ2-5
CDR3 protein: CASSVASSGFNTGELFF; V gene: TRBV9; J gene: TRBJ2-2
CDR3 protein: CASSYDSYEQYF; V gene: TRBV6-2/TRBV6-3; J gene: TRBJ2-7
CDR3 protein: CSAAGGWAMNTEAFF; V gene: TRBV29-1; J gene: TRBJ1-1
CDR3 protein: CASSQDPRGQVGYTF; V gene: TRBV4-3; J gene: TRBJ1-2
CDR3 protein: CASSPEILRGTEAFF; V gene: TRBV5-1; J gene: TRBJ1-1
CDR3 protein: CASSQEEQGLRLFF; V gene: TRBV4-1; J gene: TRBJ1-4
CDR3 protein: CASSVVGSGGAGETQYF; V gene: TRBV9; J gene: TRBJ2-5
CDR3 protein: CASSLQGASNGELFF; V gene: TRBV7-2; J gene: TRBJ2-2
CDR3 protein: CASSWGYSGELFF; V gene: TRBV5-1; J gene: TRBJ2-2
CDR3 protein: CASSYDRQANEQFF; V gene: TRBV7-8; J gene: TRBJ2-1
CDR3 protein: CASSYSDRGRNQPQHF; V gene: TRBV6-2/TRBV6-3; J gene: TRBJ1-5
CDR3 protein: CAIRDPGLKNWEEQYF; V gene: TRBV10-3; J gene: TRBJ2-7
CDR3 protein: CASSQVTVSEQYF; V gene: TRBV3-1; J gene: TRBJ2-7
CDR3 protein: CASSQGSSGNTIYF; V gene: TRBV5-1; J gene: TRBJ1-3
CDR3 protein: CASSMTVSQNTEAFF; V gene: TRBV5-1; J gene: TRBJ1-1
CDR3 protein: CASSQHIQGTTEYF; V gene: TRBV4-3; J gene: TRBJ2-3
CDR3 protein: CASSIRPGGGYTF; V gene: TRBV19; J gene: TRBJ1-2
CDR3 protein: CATRVVGVVRWEQYF; V gene: TRBV24-1; J gene: TRBJ2-7
CDR3 protein: CASSYAGQLGTDTQYF; V gene: TRBV6-5; J gene: TRBJ2-3
CDR3 protein: CASSRRGARSYEQYF; V gene: TRBV6-1; J gene: TRBJ2-7